This T cell receptor beta chain stems from a study of long-term antiretroviral therapy in people with HIV. Broader study findings: After ART, diversity increased yet remained lower than transplant donor controls.

Every single participant having HIV got treatment inside the United States. The study used samples holding roughly 0.95-11 million cryopreserved PBMC before DNA extraction. The immunoSEQ assay was v3.0, run at survey level. Clones were sequenced by immunoSEQ multiplex PCR, and TCRdb holds only the in-frame ones, with some missing. This sample has roughly 25,000 clones, with approximately 95% found just once. The CDR3 is 18 amino acids. Concerning this clone itself: Its antigen is not identified.

The genes are TRBV1 and TRBJ2-7; the table's TRBD2 call for D was not verified on the DNA. TRBV1 is marked as a pseudogene. The sequences come from unsorted PBMCs, collected 7.6 years after starting antiretroviral therapy. The receptor was derived from a woman in her thirties or forties with HIV. The CDR3 DNA sequence: TGCACCAGCAGCCAAGATTGTCTGACTAGCGGGGGGCTGTACGAGCAGTACTTC. Its protein is CTSSQDCLTSGGLYEQYF.